These T cell receptor beta chains were read from a single sample in a study of blood T cell repertoires in COVID-19. Generated by immunoSEQ multiplex PCR, the TCRdb table keeps only in-frame clones and is missing some. The profile covers about 180,000 clones, with 65% to 90% appearing a single time and over 7% taken by the ten largest. Sample: peripheral blood. These receptors were taken from a man between 50 and 59 years old with active or convalescent COVID-19. The CDR3 runs from the conserved cysteine through the conserved F or W. D genes are given only for firm matches. A clone size is listed for some rows: how often the clone was seen (once, few, many), or a class if it is expanded.

>TRBV19|NA|NA|TRBJ2-1
TGTGCCAGTAGGCGGGATGGAAACAATGAGCAGTTCTTC
CASRRDGNNEQFF
>TRBV4-1|NA|TRBD1|TRBJ1-1
TGCGCCAGCAGCCAAGATGAGGGGGCGTACACTGAAGCTTTCTTT
CASSQDEGAYTEAFF
>TRBV7-2|NA|NA|TRBJ2-7
TGTGCCAGCAGCTTAGCGTTTTGGGACACGGCCTACGAGCAGTACTTC
CASSLAFWDTAYEQYF
>TRBV7-2|NA|NA|TRBJ1-2
TGTGCCAGCAGCTTAGGTCTCGGCTCCCCAAGGGGAGGCTACACCTTC
CASSLGLGSPRGGYTF
>TRBV19|NA|TRBD1|TRBJ1-2
TGTGCCAGTAGTATTATCGGACAGGGGTTTGGCTACACCTTC
CASSIIGQGFGYTF
>TRBV30|NA|NA|TRBJ1-3
TGTGCCTGGAGTGTAGGCGGGAGTCCTGGAAACACCATATATTTT
CAWSVGGSPGNTIYF
>TRBV6-5|NA|TRBD1|TRBJ1-6
TGTGCCAGCAGTAGGGGGACAGGGACTGATTCACCCCTCCACTTT
CASSRGTGTDSPLHF
>TRBV5-6|NA|TRBD2|TRBJ2-5
TGTGCCAGCAGCTCTACCTTTTTGGTTCTAGCGGGAGCAGAGACCCAGTACTTC
CASSSTFLVLAGAETQYF
>TRBV3-1/TRBV3-2|few|TRBD1|TRBJ2-5
TGTGCCAGCAGCCTCGGGACAGGGGAAGAGACCCAGTACTTC
CASSLGTGEETQYF
>TRBV28|few|TRBD2|TRBJ2-7
TGTGCCGGGAGCTGGGGGGGGGTAAGGTACGAGCAGTACTTC
CAGSWGGVRYEQYF
>TRBV19|NA|NA|TRBJ1-3
TGTGCCAGTAGTATGGTGGCCTCTGGAAACACCATATATTTT
CASSMVASGNTIYF
>TRBV4-3|NA|NA|TRBJ2-7
TGCGCCAGCAGCCAAGATGGAGGTCAGAAAGCCTACGAGCAGTACTTC
CASSQDGGQKAYEQYF
>TRBV3-1/TRBV3-2|NA|TRBD2|TRBJ2-1
TGTGCCAGCAGCCAAGATCTCGAGCGGGGGGTCTACAATGAGCAGTTCTTC
CASSQDLERGVYNEQFF
>TRBV5-1|NA|NA|TRBJ2-2
TGCGCCAGCAGCTTGCAGGGGGGCCGTGCTAACGGGGAGCTGTTTTTT
CASSLQGGRANGELFF
>TRBV24-1|NA|TRBD1|TRBJ1-2
TGTGCCACCGGGCTGTGGTGCAGGGGGTATGGCTACACCTTC
CATGLWCRGYGYTF
>TRBV10-2|NA|TRBD2|TRBJ2-7
TGCGCCAGCGACGAAGCCAGCGGGGCCGCCTACGAGCAGTACTTC
CASDEASGAAYEQYF
>TRBV3-1/TRBV3-2|NA|NA|TRBJ2-5
TGTGCCAGCAGCCAAGTATTAGAGACCCAGTACTTC
CASSQVLETQYF
>TRBV30|NA|TRBD2|TRBJ2-7
TGTGCCTGGAGTGTTTTGGGGGAGGGGTCCTACGAGCAGTACTTC
CAWSVLGEGSYEQYF
>TRBV6-6|NA|TRBD2|TRBJ2-3
TGTGCCAGCAGTTATGAGCTAGCGGGGACAGATACGCAGTATTTT
CASSYELAGTDTQYF
>TRBV6-1|NA|NA|TRBJ1-1
TGTGCCAGCAGTGATGTCCAGACGAGGACTGAAGCTTTCTTT
CASSDVQTRTEAFF
>TRBV18|NA|NA|TRBJ2-7
TGTGCCAGCTCACCACCGAACGTACCGGTTTCTCACTACGAGCAGTACTTC
CASSPPNVPVSHYEQYF
>TRBV6-5|NA|TRBD1|TRBJ1-2
TGTGCCAGCAGTTCCTTCCGGACAGGGGGGGGCTACACCTTC
CASSSFRTGGGYTF
>TRBV4-2|NA|TRBD2|TRBJ2-3
TGTGCCAGCAGCCCAGGGCTAGCGGGCACGGATACGCAGTATTTT
CASSPGLAGTDTQYF
>TRBV30|NA|NA|TRBJ2-7
TGTGCCTGGAGTGACCAGGGTTTTGAGCAGTACTTC
CAWSDQGFEQYF
>TRBV19|NA|NA|TRBJ2-2
TGTGCCAGTAGTATGAATGGTCCCCGAGGTTTTGCCGGGGAGCTGTTTTTT
CASSMNGPRGFAGELFF
>TRBV7-2|few|TRBD2|TRBJ2-7
TGTGCCAGCAGCCCCCAAGGACTAGCGGGGTCCCACGAGCAGTACTTC
CASSPQGLAGSHEQYF
>TRBV6-5|few|NA|TRBJ2-7
TGTGCCAGCAGTTACGACAGGCCTCCGGCCTACGAGCAGTACTTC
CASSYDRPPAYEQYF
>TRBV7-3|NA|TRBD1|TRBJ1-1
TGTGCCAGCAGCCCTACGACAGGGAGGAACACTGAAGCTTTCTTT
CASSPTTGRNTEAFF
>TRBV11-2|NA|NA|TRBJ1-2
TGTGCCAGCAGCTTAGAGGGCACAACTAACTATGGCTACACCTTC
CASSLEGTTNYGYTF
>TRBV6-5|NA|TRBD1|TRBJ1-6
TGTGCCAGCAGTCTCGACAGGGGGCTGACACCCCTCCACTTT
CASSLDRGLTPLHF
>TRBV19|NA|TRBD1|TRBJ1-6
TGTGCCAGTAGTATAGTTGGGACAGTCAATTCACCCCTCCACTTT
CASSIVGTVNSPLHF
>TRBV4-1|NA|TRBD1|TRBJ1-2
TGCGCCAGCAGCCAAGTACAGGGGGAGTTTGGCTACACCTTC
CASSQVQGEFGYTF
>TRBV4-1|NA|NA|TRBJ1-3
TGCGCCAGCAGCCTGCACCACACAATCTCTGGAAACACCATATATTTT
CASSLHHTISGNTIYF
>TRBV6-1|NA|NA|TRBJ1-4
TGTGCCAGCAGTGAAAGGGGGGGAAACGAAAAACTGTTTTTT
CASSERGGNEKLFF
>TRBV19|NA|TRBD1|TRBJ1-5
TGTGCCAGTAAGGGGGCTAGCAATCAGCCCCAGCATTTT
CASKGASNQPQHF
>TRBV7-9|NA|TRBD2|TRBJ2-7
TGTGCCAGCAGCTTAGGACTAGCGGACAGTCACGAGCAGTACTTC
CASSLGLADSHEQYF
>TRBV6-6|NA|NA|TRBJ1-1
TGTGCCAGCAGTTACTCTGGCAGGGAACAAGCTTTCTTT
CASSYSGREQAFF